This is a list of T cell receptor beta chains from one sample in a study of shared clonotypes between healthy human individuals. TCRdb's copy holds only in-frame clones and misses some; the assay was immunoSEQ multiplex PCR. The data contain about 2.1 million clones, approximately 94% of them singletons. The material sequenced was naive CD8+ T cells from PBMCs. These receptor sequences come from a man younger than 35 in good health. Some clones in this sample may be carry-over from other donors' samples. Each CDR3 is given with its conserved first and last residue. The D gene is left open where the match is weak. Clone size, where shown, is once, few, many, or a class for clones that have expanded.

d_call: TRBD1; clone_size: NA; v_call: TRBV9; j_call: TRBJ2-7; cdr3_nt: TGTGCCAGCAGCGTCGGGGACAGCGGAGCCTACGAGCAGTACTTC; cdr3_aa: CASSVGDSGAYEQYF
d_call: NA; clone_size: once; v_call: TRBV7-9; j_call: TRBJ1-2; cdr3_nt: TGTGCCACCTATACCGGGACGCCCTACTATGGCTACACCTTC; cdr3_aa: CATYTGTPYYGYTF
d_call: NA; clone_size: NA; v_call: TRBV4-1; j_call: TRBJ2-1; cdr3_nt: TGCGCCAGCACCCCGATATATAGTGAGCAGTTCTTC; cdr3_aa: CASTPIYSEQFF
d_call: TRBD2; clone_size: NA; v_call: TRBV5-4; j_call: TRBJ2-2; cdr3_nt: TGTGCCAGCAGCTTCGGCGGGAGGGCCCCCGGGGAGCTGTTTTTT; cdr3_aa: CASSFGGRAPGELFF
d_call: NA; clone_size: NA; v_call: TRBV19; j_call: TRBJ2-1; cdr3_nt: TGTGCCAGTAGTATAAAGGCTAGCCGGACCTACAATGAGCAGTTCTTC; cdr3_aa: CASSIKASRTYNEQFF
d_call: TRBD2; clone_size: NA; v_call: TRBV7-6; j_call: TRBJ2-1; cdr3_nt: TGTGCCAGCAGCCTGGTAAGGACTAGCGGGAGTCGGTTCTACAATGAGCAGTTCTTC; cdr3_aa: CASSLVRTSGSRFYNEQFF
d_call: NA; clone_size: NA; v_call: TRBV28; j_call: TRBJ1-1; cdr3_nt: TGTGCCAGCAGTTTAAGGGGGGCGGGCACTGAAGCTTTCTTT; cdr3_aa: CASSLRGAGTEAFF
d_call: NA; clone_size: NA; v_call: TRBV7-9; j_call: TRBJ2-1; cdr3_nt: TGTGCCAGCAGCTTAGTGGGGGGGCGCTCCTACAATGAGCAGTTCTTC; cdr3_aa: CASSLVGGRSYNEQFF
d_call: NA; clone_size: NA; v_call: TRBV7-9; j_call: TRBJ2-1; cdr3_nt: TGTGCCAGCAAGCGCGGGCGAAACTCCTACAATGAGCAGTTCTTC; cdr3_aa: CASKRGRNSYNEQFF
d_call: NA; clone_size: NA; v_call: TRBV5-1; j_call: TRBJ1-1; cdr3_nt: TGCGCCAGCAGCTTGGGGACCTACAGCCCGGACAGCCTCATGAACACTGAAGCTTTCTTT; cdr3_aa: CASSLGTYSPDSLMNTEAFF
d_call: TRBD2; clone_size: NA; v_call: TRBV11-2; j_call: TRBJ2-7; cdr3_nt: TGTGCCAGCAGCTTAGATCCGGGAGGGTTGGGGACCTACGAGCAGTACTTC; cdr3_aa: CASSLDPGGLGTYEQYF
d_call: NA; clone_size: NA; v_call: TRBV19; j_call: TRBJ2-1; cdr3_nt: TGTGCCAGTAGTATCCTATCACTAGTTGGGGATGAGCAGTTCTTC; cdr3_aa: CASSILSLVGDEQFF
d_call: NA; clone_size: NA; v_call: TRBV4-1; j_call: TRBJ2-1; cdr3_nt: TGCGCCAGCAGCCTTGGGGGCGAGCAGTTCTTC; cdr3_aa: CASSLGGEQFF
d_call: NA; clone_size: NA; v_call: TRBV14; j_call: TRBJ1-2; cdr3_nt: TGTGCCAGCAGCGTCGTTGGCAGTAACTATGGCTACACCTTC; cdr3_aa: CASSVVGSNYGYTF
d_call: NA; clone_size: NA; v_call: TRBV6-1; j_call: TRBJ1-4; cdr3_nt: TGTGCCAGCAGGGAAGCTAATGAAAAACTGTTTTTT; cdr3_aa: CASREANEKLFF
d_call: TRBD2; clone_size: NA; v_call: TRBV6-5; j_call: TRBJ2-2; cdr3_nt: TGTGCCAGCAGTTACTCTGCGGGGGGCTCCGGGGAGCTGTTTTTT; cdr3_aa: CASSYSAGGSGELFF
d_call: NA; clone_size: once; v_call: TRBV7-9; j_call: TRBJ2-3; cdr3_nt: TGTGCCAGCTCGGGCAGTTTTACCACAGATACGCAGTATTTT; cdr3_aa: CASSGSFTTDTQYF
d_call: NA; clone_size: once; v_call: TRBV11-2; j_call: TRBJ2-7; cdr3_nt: TGTGCCAGCAGCTTAGTATATTCGGACTCCTACGAGCAGTACTTC; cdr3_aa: CASSLVYSDSYEQYF
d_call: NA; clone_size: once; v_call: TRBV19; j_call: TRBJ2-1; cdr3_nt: TGTGCCAGTAGTAACTCCGAGGGCCTCAGGGAGCAGTTCTTC; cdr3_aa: CASSNSEGLREQFF
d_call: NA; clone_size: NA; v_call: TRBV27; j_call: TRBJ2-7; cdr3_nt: TGTGCCAGCAGCCCATGGAGTATGTCCCACGAGCAGTACTTC; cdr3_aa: CASSPWSMSHEQYF
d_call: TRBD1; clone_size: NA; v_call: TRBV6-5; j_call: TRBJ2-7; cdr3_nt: TGTGCCAGCAGTTGGACTGGACAGGGCCAAACCTACGAGCAGTACTTC; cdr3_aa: CASSWTGQGQTYEQYF
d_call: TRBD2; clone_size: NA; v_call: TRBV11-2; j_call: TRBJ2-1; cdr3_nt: TGTGCCAGCAGCTTTGCGGGAGGGCTCAATGAGCAGTTCTTC; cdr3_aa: CASSFAGGLNEQFF
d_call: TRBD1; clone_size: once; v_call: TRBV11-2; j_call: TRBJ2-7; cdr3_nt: TGTGCCAGCAGCCCCAGGGGGCCCTACGAGCAGTACTTC; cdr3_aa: CASSPRGPYEQYF
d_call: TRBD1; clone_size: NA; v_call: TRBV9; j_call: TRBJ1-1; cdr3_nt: TGTGCCAGCAGCGGATCGGACAGGGAGAACACTGAAGCTTTCTTT; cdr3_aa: CASSGSDRENTEAFF
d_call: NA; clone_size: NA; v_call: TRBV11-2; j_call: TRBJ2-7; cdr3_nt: TGTGCCAGCAGCTTAGGGGTTTCCTACGAGCAGTACTTC; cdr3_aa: CASSLGVSYEQYF
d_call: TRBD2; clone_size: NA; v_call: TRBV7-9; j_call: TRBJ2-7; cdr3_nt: TGTGCCAGCAGCTCCGCCGCGGGAGCCACCTACGAGCAGTACTTC; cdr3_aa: CASSSAAGATYEQYF
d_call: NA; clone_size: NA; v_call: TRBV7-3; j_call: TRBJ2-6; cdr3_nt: TGTGCCAGCAGCTTAACGACTTATGGGGCCAACGTCCTGACTTTC; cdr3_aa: CASSLTTYGANVLTF
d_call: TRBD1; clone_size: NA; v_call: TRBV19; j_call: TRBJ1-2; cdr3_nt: TGTGCCAGTAGTCGGGACAGGGGGTTCTATGGCTACACCTTC; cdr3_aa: CASSRDRGFYGYTF
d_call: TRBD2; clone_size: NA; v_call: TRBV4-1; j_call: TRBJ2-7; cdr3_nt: TGCGCCAGCAGCCAAGAGCGAAGCGGGAGGACCCCCGAGTACTTC; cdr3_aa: CASSQERSGRTPEYF
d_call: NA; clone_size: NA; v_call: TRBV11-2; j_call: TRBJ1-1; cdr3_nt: TGTGCCAGCAGCTCCAATCCCCAGGGGAACACTGAAGCTTTCTTT; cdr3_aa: CASSSNPQGNTEAFF
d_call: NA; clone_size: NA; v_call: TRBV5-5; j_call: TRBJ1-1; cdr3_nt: TGTGCCAGCAGCTCCCCCACAGAGAACACTGAAGCTTTCTTT; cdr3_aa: CASSSPTENTEAFF
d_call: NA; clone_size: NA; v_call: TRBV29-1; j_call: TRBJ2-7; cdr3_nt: TGCAGCGTTGAATTCCGTGGCCGGGCCTACGAGCAGTACTTC; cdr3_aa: CSVEFRGRAYEQYF
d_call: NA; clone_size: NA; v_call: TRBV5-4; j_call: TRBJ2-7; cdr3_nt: TGTGCCAGCAGCCCCGGGGTCTCGGTCTACGAGCAGTACTTC; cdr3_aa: CASSPGVSVYEQYF
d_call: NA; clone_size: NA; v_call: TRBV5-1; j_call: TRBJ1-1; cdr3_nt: TGCGCCAGCAGCTTGGGGGGATTGTACACTGAAGCTTTCTTT; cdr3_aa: CASSLGGLYTEAFF
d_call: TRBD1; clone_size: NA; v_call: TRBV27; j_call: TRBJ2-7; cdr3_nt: TGTGCCAGCAGTTTAATAGGGACAGGGGGTATCGTCTCCTACGAGCAGTACTTC; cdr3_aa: CASSLIGTGGIVSYEQYF
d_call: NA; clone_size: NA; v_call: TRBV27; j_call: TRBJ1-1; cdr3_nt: TGTGCCAGCAGTTTAGGGGGTTTCACTGAAGCTTTCTTT; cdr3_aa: CASSLGGFTEAFF
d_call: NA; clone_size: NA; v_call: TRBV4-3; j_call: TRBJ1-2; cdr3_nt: TGCGCCAGCAGCCAAGTGTGGGGTAACTATGGCTACACCTTC; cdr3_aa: CASSQVWGNYGYTF
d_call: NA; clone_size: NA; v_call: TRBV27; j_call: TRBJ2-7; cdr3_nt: TGTGCCAGCAGTTTAGCATCACCAGAGTCCCCCTTCAGCGAGCAGTACTTC; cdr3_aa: CASSLASPESPFSEQYF
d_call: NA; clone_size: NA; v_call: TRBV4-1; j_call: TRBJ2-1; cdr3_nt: TGCGCCAGCAGCCAAGCCGGGAGCTCCTACAATGAGCAGTTCTTC; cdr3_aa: CASSQAGSSYNEQFF
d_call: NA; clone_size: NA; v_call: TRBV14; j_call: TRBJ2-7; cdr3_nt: TGTGCCAGCAGCCAAGTTCAGGGCTACGAGCAGTACTTC; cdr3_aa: CASSQVQGYEQYF
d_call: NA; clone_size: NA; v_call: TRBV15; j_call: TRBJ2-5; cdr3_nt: TGTGCCACCAGCATGGGTGATGGAGAGACCCAGTACTTC; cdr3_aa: CATSMGDGETQYF
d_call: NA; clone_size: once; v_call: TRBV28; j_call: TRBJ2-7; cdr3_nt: TGTGCCAGCAGTTTTAGCAAATTCTACGAGCAGTACTTC; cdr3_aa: CASSFSKFYEQYF
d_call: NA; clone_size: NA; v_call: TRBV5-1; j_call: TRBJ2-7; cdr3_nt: TGCGCCAGCAGCTTGTTGGGCTACGAGCAGTACTTC; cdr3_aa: CASSLLGYEQYF
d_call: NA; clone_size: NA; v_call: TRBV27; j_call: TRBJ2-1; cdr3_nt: TGTGCCAGCAGTTTACGGGGGGCGTTAAATGAGCAGTTCTTC; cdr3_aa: CASSLRGALNEQFF
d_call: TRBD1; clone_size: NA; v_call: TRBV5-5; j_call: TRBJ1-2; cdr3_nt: TGTGCCAGCAGCCTTACCGGGACAGCTTATGGCTACACCTTC; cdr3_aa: CASSLTGTAYGYTF
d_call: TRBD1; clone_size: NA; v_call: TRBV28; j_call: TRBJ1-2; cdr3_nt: TGTGCCAGCAGACTCCCCCTACAGGGGGGGTATGGCTACACCTTC; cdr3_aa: CASRLPLQGGYGYTF
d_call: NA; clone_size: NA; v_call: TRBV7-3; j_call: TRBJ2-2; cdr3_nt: TGTGCCAGCAGCTTGGAAGGTCGGGACGGGGAGCTGTTTTTT; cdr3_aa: CASSLEGRDGELFF
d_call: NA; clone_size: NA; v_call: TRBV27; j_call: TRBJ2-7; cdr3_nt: TGTGCCAGCAGTTTCTACACCGGGACGAGGAGCTCCTACGAGCAGTACTTC; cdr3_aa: CASSFYTGTRSSYEQYF
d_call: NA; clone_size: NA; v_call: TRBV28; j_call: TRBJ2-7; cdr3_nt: TGTGCCAGCAGTTTAAGGGGTGACGAGCAGTACTTC; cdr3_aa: CASSLRGDEQYF
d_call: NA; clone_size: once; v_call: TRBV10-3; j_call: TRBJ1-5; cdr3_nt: TGTGCCATCAGTGAGTCAGGAGACAGAAGGTATCAGCCCCAGCATTTT; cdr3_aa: CAISESGDRRYQPQHF
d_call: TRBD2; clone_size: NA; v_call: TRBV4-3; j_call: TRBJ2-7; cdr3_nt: TGCGCCAGCAGCCCTTCCGGGAGGGCCCTCGAGCAGTACTTC; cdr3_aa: CASSPSGRALEQYF
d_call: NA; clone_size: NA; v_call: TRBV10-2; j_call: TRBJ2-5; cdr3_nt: TGCGCCAGCAGTGAGTTGGTGCGGGGACAAGAGACCCAGTACTTC; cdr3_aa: CASSELVRGQETQYF
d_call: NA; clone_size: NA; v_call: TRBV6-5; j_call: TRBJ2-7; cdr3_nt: TGTGCCAGCAGTTACTCCTCCGGGAGCTCCTACGAGCAGTACTTC; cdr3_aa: CASSYSSGSSYEQYF
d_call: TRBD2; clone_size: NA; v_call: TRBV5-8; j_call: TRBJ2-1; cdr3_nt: TGTGCCAGCAGCTCGATACTAGCGGGAGGGGTCCACAATGAGCAGTTCTTC; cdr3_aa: CASSSILAGGVHNEQFF
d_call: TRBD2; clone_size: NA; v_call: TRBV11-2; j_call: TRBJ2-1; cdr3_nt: TGTGCCAGCAGCTTATCTAGCGGGAGCGATGAGCAGTTCTTC; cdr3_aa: CASSLSSGSDEQFF
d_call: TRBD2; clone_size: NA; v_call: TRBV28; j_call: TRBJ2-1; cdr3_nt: TGTGCCAGCCAGCGAGCGGGAGAGATACATGAGCAGTTCTTC; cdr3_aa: CASQRAGEIHEQFF
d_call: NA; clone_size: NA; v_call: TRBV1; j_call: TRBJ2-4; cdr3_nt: TGCACCAGCAGCCAAGATTTTCGGGCAGCGGGAGGGCCCTTAGCCAAAAACATTCAGTACTTC; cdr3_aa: CTSSQDFRAAGGPLAKNIQYF
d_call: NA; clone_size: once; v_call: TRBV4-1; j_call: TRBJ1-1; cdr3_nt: TGCGCCAGCAGCCAAGGCCCGTGGGAAGCTTTCTTT; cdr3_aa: CASSQGPWEAFF
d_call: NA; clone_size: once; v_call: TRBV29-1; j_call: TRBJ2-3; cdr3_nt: TGCAGCGTTGAACGCGGGAGCACAGATACGCAGTATTTT; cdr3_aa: CSVERGSTDTQYF